This TCR beta chain emerged from a study of blood T cell repertoires in COVID-19. At the level of the study: The origin of the acute and convalescent COVID-19 samples was the United States, Italy and Spain. Sample material is recorded as cDNA or gDNA derived from T cells, B-cell-depleted T cells, or PBMCs.

Germline V lookup: CDR1 MNHEY, CDR2 SMNVEV (reference sequence). This CDR3 has 15 residues. V dropped 5 bases and J dropped 7 bases, with 15 bases sitting between them. Authors' methods: Nucleated cell counts were estimated from reference gene primer amplification. Profiling relied on immunoSEQ multiplex PCR, and the TCRdb table lists in-frame clones only, not all of them. D and trimming were read from the DNA, whereas the V and J calls and clone size are those reported in that table. The sample consists of about 240,000 clones, about 85% of them appearing once. Enrollment of patients from Seattle took place during active infection, with longitudinal follow-up.

The gene calls are TRBV27 and TRBJ1-6, with D possibly being TRBD1 (6 bases). This TCR was sampled from a woman between 50 and 59 years old with COVID-19, enrolled during active disease. Specimen: peripheral blood. CDR3 region: CASSRKGVENSPLHF. CDR3 DNA sequence: TGTGCCAGCAGTAGAAAGGGGGTGGAAAATTCACCCCTCCACTTT.